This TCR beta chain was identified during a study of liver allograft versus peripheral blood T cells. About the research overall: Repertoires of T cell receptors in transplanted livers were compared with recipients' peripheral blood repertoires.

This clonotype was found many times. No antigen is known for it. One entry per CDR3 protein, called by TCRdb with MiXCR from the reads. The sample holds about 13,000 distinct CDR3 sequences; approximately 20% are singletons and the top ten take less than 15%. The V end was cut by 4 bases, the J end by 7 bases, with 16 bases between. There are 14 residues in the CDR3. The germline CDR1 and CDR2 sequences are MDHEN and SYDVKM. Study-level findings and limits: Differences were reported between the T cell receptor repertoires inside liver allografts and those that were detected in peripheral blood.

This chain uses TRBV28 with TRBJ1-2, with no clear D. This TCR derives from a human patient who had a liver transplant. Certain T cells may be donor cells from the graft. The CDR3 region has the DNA TGTGCCAGCAGTTCTCAAGATAGGTTGTTTGGCTACACCTTC. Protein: CASSSQDRLFGYTF.